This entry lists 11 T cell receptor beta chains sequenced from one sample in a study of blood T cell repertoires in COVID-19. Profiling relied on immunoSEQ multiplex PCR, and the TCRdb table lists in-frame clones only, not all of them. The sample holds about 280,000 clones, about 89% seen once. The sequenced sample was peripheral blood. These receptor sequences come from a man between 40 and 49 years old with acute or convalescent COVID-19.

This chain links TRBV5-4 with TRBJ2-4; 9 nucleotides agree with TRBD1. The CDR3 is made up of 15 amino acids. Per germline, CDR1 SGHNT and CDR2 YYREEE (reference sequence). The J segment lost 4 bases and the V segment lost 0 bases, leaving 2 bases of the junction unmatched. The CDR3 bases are TGTGCCAGCAGCTTGGGGGGGACAGGGAAAAACATTCAGTACTTC. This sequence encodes CASSLGGTGKNIQYF.

The CDR3 DNA reads TGTGCCAGCAGCTTAGCCAAGGGGCCGAACACCGGGGAGCTGTTTTTT. Amino acids: CASSLAKGPNTGELFF. The rearrangement uses TRBV11-2 and TRBJ2-2; maybe TRBD1 (5 bases). CDR1 is SGHAT, CDR2 FQNNGV, per germline. The CDR3 spans 16 residues. Deletions cut 1 base from V and 0 bases from J, with 9 bases between.

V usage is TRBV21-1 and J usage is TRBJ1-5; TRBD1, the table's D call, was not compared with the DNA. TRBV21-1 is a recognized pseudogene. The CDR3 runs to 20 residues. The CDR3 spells CASSGRFPQDRGRVNQPQHF. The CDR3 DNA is TGTGCCAGCAGCGGACGGTTCCCACAGGACAGGGGGCGAGTCAATCAGCCCCAGCATTTT.

The CDR3 sequence is CATSRSPYVDFNQPQHF. The CDR3 nucleotides are TGTGCCACCAGCAGATCCCCGTACGTAGATTTCAATCAGCCCCAGCATTTT. The V and J genes are TRBV15 and TRBJ1-5; no clear D. V shed 2 bases and J shed 3 bases, with 17 bases lying between them. The CDR3 covers 17 residues. Germline V gene lookup returns CDR1 LNHNV and CDR2 YYDKDF (reference sequence).

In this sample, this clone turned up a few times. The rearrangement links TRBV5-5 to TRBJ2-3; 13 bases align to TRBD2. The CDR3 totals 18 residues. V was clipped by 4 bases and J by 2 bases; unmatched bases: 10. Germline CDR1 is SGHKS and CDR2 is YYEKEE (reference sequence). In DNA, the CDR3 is TGTGCCAGCAGCCTCCGAGGACTAGCGGGGGACTACACAGATACGCAGTATTTT. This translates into CASSLRGLAGDYTDTQYF. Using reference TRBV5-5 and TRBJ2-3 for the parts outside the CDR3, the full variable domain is DAGVTQSPTHLIKTRGQQVTLRCSPISGHKSVSWYQQVLGQGPQFIFQYYEKEERGRGNFPDRFSARQFPNYSSELNVNALLLGDSALYLCASSLRGLAGDYTDTQYFGPGTRLTVL.

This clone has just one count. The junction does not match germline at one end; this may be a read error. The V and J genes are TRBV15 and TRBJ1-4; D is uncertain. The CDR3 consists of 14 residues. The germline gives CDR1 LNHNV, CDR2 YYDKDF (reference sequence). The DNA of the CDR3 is TGTGCCATCAGCAGAGTTCCGGCAGGCGAAAAACTGTTTTTT. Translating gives CAISRVPAGEKLFF.

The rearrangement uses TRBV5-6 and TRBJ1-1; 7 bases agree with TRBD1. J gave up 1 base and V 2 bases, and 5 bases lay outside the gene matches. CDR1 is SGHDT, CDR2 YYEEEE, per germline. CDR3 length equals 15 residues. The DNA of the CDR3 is TGTGCCAGCAGCTTAGGACAGGCGGCGAACACTGAAGCTTTCTTT. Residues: CASSLGQAANTEAFF.

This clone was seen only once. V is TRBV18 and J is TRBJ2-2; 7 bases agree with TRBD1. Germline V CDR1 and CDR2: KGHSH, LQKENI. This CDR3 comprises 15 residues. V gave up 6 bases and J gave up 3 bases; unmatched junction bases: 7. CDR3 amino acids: CASSQAGTDTGELFF. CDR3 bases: TGTGCCAGCTCGCAAGCCGGGACAGACACCGGGGAGCTGTTTTTT.

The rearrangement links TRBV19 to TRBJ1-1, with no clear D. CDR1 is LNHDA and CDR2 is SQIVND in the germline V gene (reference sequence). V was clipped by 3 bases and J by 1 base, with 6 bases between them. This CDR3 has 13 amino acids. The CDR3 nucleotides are TGTGCCAGTAGTATTTTGGCGAACACTGAAGCTTTCTTT. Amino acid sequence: CASSILANTEAFF.

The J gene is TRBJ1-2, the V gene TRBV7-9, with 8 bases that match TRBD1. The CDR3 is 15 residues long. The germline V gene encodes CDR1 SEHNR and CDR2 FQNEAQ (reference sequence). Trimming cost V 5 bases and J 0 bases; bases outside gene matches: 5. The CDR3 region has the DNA TGTGCCAGCAGCGTTACAGGGGGAGCTAACTATGGCTACACCTTC. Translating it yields CASSVTGGANYGYTF.

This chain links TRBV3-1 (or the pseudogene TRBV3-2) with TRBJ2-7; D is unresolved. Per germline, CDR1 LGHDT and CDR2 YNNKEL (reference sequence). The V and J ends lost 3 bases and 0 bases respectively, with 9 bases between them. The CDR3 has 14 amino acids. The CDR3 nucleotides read TGTGCCAGCAGCCAGGCAACGTACTCCTACGAGCAGTACTTC. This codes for CASSQATYSYEQYF.